One sample yielded the 31 T cell receptor beta chains listed below, sequenced in a study of blood T cell repertoires in COVID-19 (dated by TCRdb to between 2020 and 2021). The library was built by means of the immunoSEQ multiplex PCR assay. Entries here come from immuneACCESS through TCRdb and include only in-frame sequences with V and J called. Some clones fail to appear in such tables; in the studies checked, an unresolved V gene covers under half of the shortfall, and the cause of the remainder is unknown. The sample table records fewer than 140,000 clones; about 64% of these occur just once. The ten largest clones take up roughly 0.86% of the sample. Sequenced: peripheral blood. The receptors here all came from a human donor with acute or convalescent COVID-19. The donor label of this sample is uncertain.

This clone was recorded a few times. V usage is TRBV28 and J usage is TRBJ2-1; D may be TRBD2 (7 bases). The germline V gene has CDR1 MDHEN and CDR2 SYDVKM. Between the trimmed V and J ends, which lost 2 bases and 0 bases, there was a span of 11 bases. The CDR3 runs to 16 residues. The CDR3 here is CASSLRGGNSYNEQFF. CDR3 nucleotides: TGTGCCAGCAGTTTAAGGGGGGGGAACTCCTACAATGAGCAGTTCTTC.

This chain uses TRBV30 with TRBJ2-1; 8 bases map to TRBD1. CDR3 length: 16 amino acids. The junction had 13 bases not matched to a gene; V was cut back by 2 bases and J by 7 bases. Germline CDR1 and CDR2: GTSNPN and SVGIG (reference sequence). In DNA, the CDR3 is TGTGCCTGGAGTTTAACCGGGACAGGTAGGGGGAATGAGCAGTTCTTC. Translating it yields CAWSLTGTGRGNEQFF.

The gene calls are TRBV9 and TRBJ2-1; D is possibly TRBD2 (7 bases). Trimming took off 0 bases at V and 10 bases at J, with 20 bases between the two ends. The CDR3 has 16 residues. Germline V gives CDR1 SGDLS, CDR2 YYNGEE. CDR3 protein: CASSVGWGGLSTEQFF. CDR3 sequence (DNA): TGTGCCAGCAGCGTAGGCTGGGGGGGGCTGAGTACCGAGCAGTTCTTC.

The rearrangement uses TRBV30 and TRBJ2-2; possible D gene TRBD1, 5 bases. There are 14 residues in the CDR3. CDR1 and CDR2 from the germline V gene are GTSNPN and SVGIG (reference sequence). The germline V and J ends were trimmed by 0 bases and 8 bases, with 13 bases remaining between them. CDR3 in DNA: TGTGCCTGGAGTGTTCTAACAGGCGGTGGGGAGCTGTTTTTT. This gives the protein CAWSVLTGGGELFF.

The chain links TRBV9 to TRBJ2-3; TRBD1 agrees at 8 bases. Germline CDR1 reads SGDLS; CDR2 reads YYNGEE. J was trimmed by 5 bases and V by 3 bases; bases with no gene match: 8. This CDR3 spans 15 amino acids. The CDR3 DNA is TGTGCCAGCAGCGGGGCAGGGGGCGCCGGAGATACGCAGTATTTT. It encodes CASSGAGGAGDTQYF.

CDR3 bases: TGCGCCAGCAGTTCCGGGACAGGGGCTGAAGCTTTCTTT. Protein: CASSSGTGAEAFF. The chain employs TRBV10-2 and TRBJ1-1, with 10 bases lining up with TRBD1. Trimming took 5 bases from V and 6 from J; bases not matched to a gene: 3. The CDR3 is 13 amino acids. Germline values: CDR1 WSHSY, CDR2 SAAADI.

The chain joins TRBV9 to TRBJ2-5; 7 nucleotides agree with TRBD1. Germline-derived CDR1 and CDR2 are SGDLS and YYNGEE. This CDR3 is 13 amino acids long. The J segment lost 5 bases and the V segment lost 3 bases, leaving 4 bases of the junction unmatched. This chain's CDR3 is CASSGGQQETQYF. CDR3 nucleotides: TGTGCCAGCAGCGGGGGACAGCAGGAGACCCAGTACTTC.

The CDR3 loop reads CASSPRDYTEAFF. The CDR3 bases are TGTGCCAGCAGTCCCAGGGATTACACTGAAGCTTTCTTT. The chain uses TRBV28 and TRBJ1-1; D is possibly TRBD1 (5 bases). Germline lookup yields CDR1 MDHEN and CDR2 SYDVKM. The CDR3 consists of 13 residues. V was pared by 5 bases and J by 3 bases, with 10 bases between. The variable domain in full, completed from reference TRBV28 and TRBJ1-1, reads DVKVTQSSRYLVKRTGEKVFLECVQDMDHENMFWYRQDPGLGLRLIYFSYDVKMKEKGDIPEGYSVSREKKERFSLILESASTNQTSMYLCASSPRDYTEAFFGQGTRLTVV.

The J gene is TRBJ2-3, the V gene TRBV6-5; 8 bases map to TRBD2. V lost 6 bases and J lost 5; bases outside the gene matches: 7. The CDR3 is 14 amino acids. Germline CDR1 MNHEY, CDR2 SVGAGI. The DNA of the CDR3 is TGTGCCAGCAGCCCCTCAAGCGGGGGAGATACGCAGTATTTT. As protein: CASSPSSGGDTQYF.

This chain links TRBV27 with TRBJ1-2, with D possibly TRBD1 on 5 matching bases. V was cut by 4 bases and J by 4 bases, with 16 bases left in between. CDR3 length: 15 amino acids. Germline lookup yields CDR1 MNHEY and CDR2 SMNVEV (reference sequence). The CDR3 is CASSYNPQGTYGYTF. The CDR3 DNA is TGTGCCAGCAGTTACAACCCCCAGGGAACCTATGGCTACACCTTC.

The gene calls are TRBV18 and TRBJ1-5, with TRBD1 identical over 10 bases. CDR3 length: 16 amino acids. V lost 2 bases to trimming and J lost 3 bases; unmatched junction nucleotides: 4. CDR1 KGHSH and CDR2 LQKENI come from the germline V gene. Here the CDR3 DNA reads TGTGCCAGCTCACCAACCGGGACAGGGGCCAATCAGCCCCAGCATTTT. This encodes CASSPTGTGANQPQHF.

V is TRBV11-2 and J is TRBJ2-3, with 9 bases aligning to TRBD2. The CDR3 consists of 16 residues. Trimming took 1 base from V and 6 from J; bases not matched to a gene: 8. The germline V gene encodes CDR1 SGHAT and CDR2 FQNNGV. CDR3 bases: TGTGCCAGCAGCTTAGGTCTAGCGGGGAGTGGGGATACGCAGTATTTT. It specifies CASSLGLAGSGDTQYF. Looking up the rest from reference TRBV11-2 and TRBJ2-3 gives the full variable domain: EAGVAQSPRYKIIEKRQSVAFWCNPISGHATLYWYQQILGQGPKLLIQFQNNGVVDDSQLPKDRFSAERLKGVDSTLKIQPAKLEDSAVYLCASSLGLAGSGDTQYFGPGTRLTVL.

This clone was seen only a few times. This chain joins TRBV28 and TRBJ2-5, with 15 bases aligning to TRBD2. Germline V gene sequence: CDR1 MDHEN, CDR2 SYDVKM. CDR3 length: 15 residues. Losses at the gene ends were 5 bases for V and 4 bases for J; bases not matched to a gene: 2. The CDR3 spells CASSQGLAGGETQYF. DNA of the CDR3: TGTGCCAGCAGTCAGGGACTAGCGGGGGGAGAGACCCAGTACTTC.

This sequence joins TRBV7-2 and TRBJ2-7, with no clear D. Germline CDR1 and CDR2: SGHTA and FQGNSA. Trimming shortened V by 5 bases and J by 0 bases, and 5 bases separated the two germline ends. The CDR3 has 12 residues. CDR3 in DNA: TGTGCCAGCAGCATCAGCTCCTACGAGCAGTACTTC. Its protein is CASSISSYEQYF.

The rearrangement uses TRBV7-6 and TRBJ2-5, with D possibly being TRBD1 (6 bases). The CDR3 has 13 residues. Deletions cut 7 bases from V and 2 bases from J, with 11 bases between. Germline assignment: CDR1 SGHVS and CDR2 FNYEAQ. This CDR3 is CASTPDRQETQYF. For the CDR3, the DNA is TGTGCCAGCACCCCGGACAGACAAGAGACCCAGTACTTC. The whole variable domain, remainder taken from reference TRBV7-6 and TRBJ2-5, is GAGVSQSPRYKVTKRGQDVALRCDPISGHVSLYWYRQALGQGPEFLTYFNYEAQQDKSGLPNDRFSAERPEGSISTLTIQRTEQRDSAMYRCASTPDRQETQYFGPGTRLLVL.

V gene TRBV7-3 combines with J gene TRBJ2-7, with a weak D call TRBD1 (8 bases). The ends were cut back, 6 bases at V and 3 bases at J, with 27 bases in the middle. The CDR3 has 18 amino acids. Germline CDR1 is SGHTA and CDR2 is FQGTGA. The CDR3 nucleotides are TGTGCCAGCAGTCCCAATAGGACAGGGAGGGATCCTTGCTACGAGCAGTACTTC. Its translation: CASSPNRTGRDPCYEQYF.

This clone came up a few times. The V call is TRBV13, the J call TRBJ1-1; D is perhaps TRBD1 (6 bases). The CDR3 has 15 residues. Germline CDR1 and CDR2: PRHDT and FYEKMQ (reference sequence). V lost 4 bases and J 2 bases, leaving 14 bases between the germline ends. The CDR3 DNA reads as TGTGCCAGCAGCTCCCCCTGGACAGATAACACTGAAGCTTTCTTT. As protein: CASSSPWTDNTEAFF.

This rearrangement joins TRBV10-1 to TRBJ1-1, with 7 nucleotides matching TRBD1. J gave up 1 base and V 6 bases, and 5 bases lay outside the gene matches. Germline values: CDR1 WNHNN, CDR2 SYGVQD (reference sequence). CDR3 size: 14 residues. CDR3 in amino acids: CASRAGTENTEAFF. CDR3 in DNA: TGCGCCAGCAGAGCCGGGACAGAGAACACTGAAGCTTTCTTT.

The chain carries TRBV3-1 (or the pseudogene TRBV3-2) and TRBJ2-1; 13 nucleotides line up with TRBD2. The CDR3 is 14 amino acids. Germline values: CDR1 LGHDT, CDR2 YNNKEL (reference sequence). Trimming cost V 4 bases and J 9 bases; bases outside gene matches: 3. CDR3 loop: CASSPTSGGVEQFF. The CDR3 DNA follows: TGTGCCAGCAGCCCCACTAGCGGGGGGGTTGAGCAGTTCTTC.

The CDR3 coding sequence is TGTGCCAGCAGTGAAAGAGGGCAGGGGAATTCACCCCTCCACTTT. It yields the protein CASSERGQGNSPLHF. The chain joins TRBV25-1 to TRBJ1-6; D possibly corresponds to TRBD1 (6 bases). The CDR3 spans 15 residues. CDR1 and CDR2 (germline): MGHDK, SYGVNS. Trimming removed 2 bases at V and 7 bases at J, with 12 bases between.

The chain uses TRBV27 and TRBJ2-3; a possible D gene is TRBD1 (5 bases). V was pared by 5 bases and J by 8 bases, with 14 bases between. CDR1 MNHEY and CDR2 SMNVEV come from the germline V gene (reference sequence). This CDR3 spans 13 amino acids. The CDR3 DNA reads TGTGCCAGCAGTACTGACAGTAAAGTTACGCAGTATTTT. It specifies CASSTDSKVTQYF.

The chain employs TRBV6-5 and TRBJ2-7, with D possibly TRBD2 on 5 matching bases. From germline, CDR1 is MNHEY and CDR2 SVGAGI. Trimming shortened V by 5 bases and J by 4 bases, and 9 bases separated the two germline ends. The CDR3 loop spans 12 amino acids. CDR3 in amino acids: CASSPRGYEQYF. CDR3 in DNA: TGTGCCAGCAGTCCACGGGGATACGAGCAGTACTTC.

This sequence joins TRBV6-5 and TRBJ2-7; 12 bases match TRBD1. The CDR3 has 15 amino acids. V dropped 5 bases and J dropped 6; count of bases not matched to a gene: 8. Germline CDR1 MNHEY, CDR2 SVGAGI. The CDR3 DNA reads TGTGCCAGCAGTCCTAGGGACAGGGGGCGCCCCGAGCAGTACGTC. It translates to CASSPRDRGRPEQYV.

The rearrangement links TRBV4-1 to TRBJ1-2, with a tentative D call TRBD1 (6 bases). Germline assignment: CDR1 MGHRA and CDR2 YSYEKL. Trimming stripped 0 bases from V and 3 bases from J, with 11 bases between. The CDR3 totals 15 residues. CDR3 sequence (DNA): TGCGCCAGCAGCCAAGATCCACAGGGACACTATGGCTACACCTTC. Residues: CASSQDPQGHYGYTF.

The V and J genes are TRBV18 and TRBJ2-2; no reliable D call. Germline-derived CDR1 and CDR2 are KGHSH and LQKENI. The CDR3 sequence is 13 residues long. V lost 3 bases and J 7 bases, leaving 9 bases between the germline ends. In DNA form, the CDR3 reads TGTGCCAGCTCACCTGATCTGAGCGGGGAGCTGTTTTTT. This encodes CASSPDLSGELFF. The full variable domain, with the rest looked up from reference TRBV18 and TRBJ2-2, is NAGVMQNPRHLVRRRGQEARLRCSPMKGHSHVYWYRQLPEEGLKFMVYLQKENIIDESGMPKERFSAEFPKEGPSILRIQQVVRGDSAAYFCASSPDLSGELFFGEGSRLTVL.

The V call is TRBV2, the J call TRBJ2-2, with D perhaps matching TRBD2 (6 bases). V lost 2 bases and J lost 5, with 15 bases in between. This CDR3 contains 16 residues. Per germline, CDR1 SNHLY and CDR2 FYNNEI. The CDR3 region has the DNA TGTGCCAGCAGTGAAAGAGTAGCGGACTGGACCGGGGAGCTGTTTTTT. It encodes CASSERVADWTGELFF.

This clone was counted ten times or more. The chain joins TRBV6-5 to TRBJ1-2; D may be TRBD1 (6 bases). This CDR3 has 14 amino acids. Per germline, CDR1 MNHEY and CDR2 SVGAGI. The V end lost 6 bases, the J end lost 1 base, and 12 bases lay between the germline ends. The CDR3 nucleotides are TGTGCCAGCAGCCCAGGGGCGATTAACTATGGCTACACCTTC. It is translated as CASSPGAINYGYTF.

This clone showed up just once. The CDR3 is CASGGTLNQPQHF. The CDR3 DNA reads TGTGCTAGTGGCGGGACACTTAATCAGCCCCAGCATTTT. The chain employs TRBV12-5 and TRBJ1-5, with a weak D call TRBD1 (6 bases). The germline CDR1 and CDR2 sequences are LGHNT and FRNRAP. There are 13 residues in the CDR3. Trimming cost V 6 bases and J 4 bases, with 10 bases left between them. The full variable domain, with the rest looked up from reference TRBV12-5 and TRBJ1-5, is DARVTQTPRHKVTEMGQEVTMRCQPILGHNTVFWYRQTMMQGLELLAYFRNRAPLDDSGMPKDRFSAEMPDATLATLKIQPSEPRDSAVYFCASGGTLNQPQHFGDGTRLSIL.

The genes are TRBV24-1 and TRBJ1-5; D is perhaps TRBD1 (6 bases). The CDR3 has 17 amino acids. V gave up 2 bases and J gave up 0 bases, with 13 bases separating them. Germline CDR1 reads KGHDR; CDR2 reads SFDVKD. The CDR3 DNA reads TGTGCCACCAGTGATTCCCGGACAGCTCATAGCAATCAGCCCCAGCATTTT. Residues: CATSDSRTAHSNQPQHF.

The chain links TRBV5-1 to TRBJ2-3; 7 bases are a match to TRBD1. This CDR3 contains 13 residues. The V gene's germline CDR1 is SGHRS and CDR2 YFSETQ. Trimming at V came to 2 bases and at J to 4 bases, leaving 1 base not matched to a gene. For the CDR3, the DNA is TGCGCCAGCAGCTTAGGGGGCCCAGATACGCAGTATTTT. Translation: CASSLGGPDTQYF.

As to this clone: One end of the junction does not line up with germline, which may come from a read error. The chain links TRBV7-7 to TRBJ2-1; TRBD2 matches at 8 bases. The germline CDR1 and CDR2 sequences are SSHAT and FNYEAQ (reference sequence). The length of the CDR3 is 15 residues. The DNA for the CDR3 is TGTGCTAGCACGCCCTTACGGGGGGGGTACAATGAGCAGTTCTTC. It encodes CASTPLRGGYNEQFF. Full variable domain (missing parts from reference TRBV7-7 and TRBJ2-1): GAGVSQSPRYKVTKRGQDVTLRCDPISSHATLYWYQQALGQGPEFLTYFNYEAQPDKSGLPSDRFSAERPEGSISTLTIQRTEQRDSAMYRCASTPLRGGYNEQFFGPGTRLTVL.